The next 4 T cell receptor beta chains were all read from a single sample in a study of blood T cell repertoires in COVID-19. Measured with immunoSEQ multiplex PCR; TCRdb has only the in-frame clones, and not every one. The repertoire holds about half a million clones, around nine tenths seen once, with 6.5% to 9.5% in the top ten. Sample: PBMCs or T cells enriched from blood (not recorded which). The origin of the receptors is a woman aged 55-69 years who had recovered from COVID-19.

The CDR3 coding sequence is TGTGCCAGCAGGGGGGAGGGGTCTGGGGCCAACGTCCTGACTTTC. Residues: CASRGEGSGANVLTF. J is TRBJ2-6 and V is TRBV2; 7 nucleotides match TRBD2. From germline, CDR1 is SNHLY and CDR2 FYNNEI. CDR3 length: 15 amino acids. The trim removed 6 bases at V and 1 base at J, leaving 3 bases unmatched.

This clone appeared once. The chain carries TRBV28 and TRBJ1-1, with D maybe TRBD1 (5 bases). V shed 6 bases and J shed 3 bases, with 14 bases lying between them. This CDR3 is 14 amino acids long. Per germline, CDR1 MDHEN and CDR2 SYDVKM. The CDR3 DNA sequence: TGTGCCAGCAGAGGCAGGACAACCTACACTGAAGCTTTCTTT. This codes for CASRGRTTYTEAFF.

This chain joins TRBV11-2 and TRBJ2-3; D might be TRBD1 (6 bases). The CDR3 spans 15 residues. Germline values: CDR1 SGHAT, CDR2 FQNNGV. V dropped 2 bases and J dropped 4 bases, with 13 bases sitting between them. CDR3 coding DNA: TGTGCCAGCAGCTTATTTTCAGGGGTTTCAGATACGCAGTATTTT. Encoded protein: CASSLFSGVSDTQYF.

The CDR3 is CASSPGGGATYTQYF. The CDR3 nucleotides are TGTGCCAGCAGTCCTGGCGGGGGGGCCACGTATACGCAGTATTTT. The rearrangement links TRBV2 to TRBJ2-3; 9 bases are a match to TRBD2. CDR1 and CDR2 (germline): SNHLY, FYNNEI. The CDR3 runs 15 residues. V lost 5 bases to trimming and J lost 7 bases; unmatched junction nucleotides: 10.